This T cell receptor (beta chain) was obtained from a study of neoadjuvant anti-PD-1 for oral cavity cancer. Across the whole study: Patients without progression received a fourth nivolumab dose around day 43, then surgical resection on days 50-56.

Broader study findings: Non-responders to neoadjuvant nivolumab had significantly more clonal PBMC T cells than responders. TCR analyses covered only a few patients per response group.

Profiled with immunoSEQ multiplex PCR; TCRdb holds only in-frame clones, not every one. The table has 12,000 to 15,000 clones, approximately 67% seen once. The V end lost 6 bases, the J end lost 8 bases, and 19 bases lay between the germline ends. Germline V CDR1 and CDR2: MDHEN, SYDVKM. This CDR3 has 14 residues. This clone was seen a handful of times. Its matching antigen is unknown. The chain recombines TRBV28 with TRBJ1-2, with D maybe TRBD1 (6 bases). This specimen was PBMCs, taken before nivolumab (anti-PD-1) treatment. The receptor was isolated from a person aged 40 to 85 with oral cavity squamous cell carcinoma. In DNA, the CDR3 is TGTGCCAGCAGACCACCCGGACAGCTCACCGGCTACACCTTC. As protein: CASRPPGQLTGYTF.